Listed below are T cell receptor beta chains from one sample, sequenced in a study of blood T cell repertoires in COVID-19. This table comes from immunoSEQ multiplex PCR, and its TCRdb copy is limited to in-frame clones, with some not included. The repertoire has around 100,000 clones, 85% of them found once; the top ten carry less than 1.5%. The sequenced material came from peripheral blood. These receptors originate from a man aged 35 to 55 with acute or convalescent COVID-19. Each CDR3 is given with its conserved first and last residue. D genes are given only for firm matches. Expanded clones get a size class; other rows say once, few or many, or leave the size out.

clone_size: -
v_call: TRBV5-4
d_call: TRBD1
j_call: TRBJ2-5
cdr3_nt: TGTGCCAGCAGCTTACAGGGGATCCAAGAGACCCAGTACTTC
cdr3_aa: CASSLQGIQETQYF

clone_size: -
v_call: TRBV6-6
d_call: -
j_call: TRBJ1-3
cdr3_nt: TGTGCCAGCAGTCTCCTCACTGCTGGAAACACCATATATTTT
cdr3_aa: CASSLLTAGNTIYF

clone_size: -
v_call: TRBV28
d_call: TRBD2
j_call: TRBJ2-3
cdr3_nt: TGTGCCAGCAGTTCGAGACTAGCGGGTGTGACCCCAGATACGCAGTATTTT
cdr3_aa: CASSSRLAGVTPDTQYF

clone_size: many
v_call: TRBV19
d_call: TRBD1
j_call: TRBJ1-6
cdr3_nt: TGTGCCAGTAGTATAGCAGGGGGAGATTCACCCCTCCACTTT
cdr3_aa: CASSIAGGDSPLHF

clone_size: -
v_call: TRBV29-1
d_call: -
j_call: TRBJ1-3
cdr3_nt: TGCAGCGTTTTGTCCAGCTCTGGAAACACCATATATTTT
cdr3_aa: CSVLSSSGNTIYF

clone_size: once
v_call: TRBV27
d_call: -
j_call: TRBJ1-6
cdr3_nt: TGTGCCAGCAGTATCCTTCGTAATTCACCCCTCCACTTT
cdr3_aa: CASSILRNSPLHF

clone_size: once
v_call: TRBV28
d_call: -
j_call: TRBJ1-5
cdr3_nt: TGTGCCAGCAGACTCACCTCGACAGGGCCCCAGCATTTT
cdr3_aa: CASRLTSTGPQHF

clone_size: few
v_call: TRBV5-6
d_call: TRBD1
j_call: TRBJ1-2
cdr3_nt: TGTGCCAGCAGCCTCTCTGGGACAGAGCTTAACTATGGCTACACCTTC
cdr3_aa: CASSLSGTELNYGYTF

clone_size: -
v_call: TRBV3-1/TRBV3-2
d_call: -
j_call: TRBJ1-6
cdr3_nt: TGTGCCAGCAGCCCCCGTAGTGGCCCTGGAGGGGTGAATTCACCCCTCCACTTT
cdr3_aa: CASSPRSGPGGVNSPLHF

clone_size: -
v_call: TRBV5-1
d_call: TRBD2
j_call: TRBJ2-5
cdr3_nt: TGCGCCAGCAGTCTCGGACTAGCGGGAGGTAGAAGGCCCCAAGAGACCCAGTACTTC
cdr3_aa: CASSLGLAGGRRPQETQYF

clone_size: -
v_call: TRBV20-1
d_call: -
j_call: TRBJ1-6
cdr3_nt: TGCAGTGCTAGACGGAATTCACCCCTCCACTTT
cdr3_aa: CSARRNSPLHF

clone_size: -
v_call: TRBV11-2
d_call: -
j_call: TRBJ2-5
cdr3_nt: TGTGCCAGCAGTAGCGCTAGCCGACCGCACTTC
cdr3_aa: CASSSASRPHF

clone_size: -
v_call: TRBV15
d_call: TRBD2
j_call: TRBJ2-7
cdr3_nt: TGTGCCACCAGCAGCCTTTCTGGGGCGGGAGGGTACGAGCAGTACTTC
cdr3_aa: CATSSLSGAGGYEQYF

clone_size: -
v_call: TRBV14
d_call: -
j_call: TRBJ1-1
cdr3_nt: TGTGCCAGCAGTTCGGGACTCAACACTGAAGCTTTCTTT
cdr3_aa: CASSSGLNTEAFF

clone_size: -
v_call: TRBV2
d_call: -
j_call: TRBJ1-3
cdr3_nt: TGTGCCAGCCGCGGTAGATACTCTGGAAACACCATATATTTT
cdr3_aa: CASRGRYSGNTIYF

clone_size: -
v_call: TRBV7-9
d_call: -
j_call: TRBJ2-7
cdr3_nt: TGTGCCAGCAGCTTGTACAGGGACCATACCTACGAGCAGTACTTC
cdr3_aa: CASSLYRDHTYEQYF

clone_size: -
v_call: TRBV5-4
d_call: -
j_call: TRBJ2-7
cdr3_nt: TGTGCCAGCAGCCCGAGAGGTCGAGAGCAGTACTTC
cdr3_aa: CASSPRGREQYF

clone_size: -
v_call: TRBV3-1/TRBV3-2
d_call: TRBD2
j_call: TRBJ2-3
cdr3_nt: TGTGCCAGCAGTACTGCCTCTAGAGCGGGAGGGTGGGGCTCCGATACGCAGTATTTT
cdr3_aa: CASSTASRAGGWGSDTQYF

clone_size: -
v_call: TRBV5-4
d_call: TRBD1
j_call: TRBJ2-1
cdr3_nt: TGTGCCAGCAGCTTGGGAGGGACAGGGACGTACAATGAGCAGTTCTTC
cdr3_aa: CASSLGGTGTYNEQFF

clone_size: few
v_call: TRBV6-1
d_call: TRBD2
j_call: TRBJ2-3
cdr3_nt: TGTGCCAGCAGTGAAGCAGCGGGGGGGCCAGATACGCAGTATTTT
cdr3_aa: CASSEAAGGPDTQYF

clone_size: -
v_call: TRBV6-6
d_call: -
j_call: TRBJ1-1
cdr3_nt: TGTGCCAGCAGTTACTCTTTCGAGTTTGAAGCTTTCTTT
cdr3_aa: CASSYSFEFEAFF

clone_size: -
v_call: TRBV15
d_call: TRBD1
j_call: TRBJ2-7
cdr3_nt: TGTGCCACCAGCAAAATTACACAGGGGCGGTACGAGCAGTACTTC
cdr3_aa: CATSKITQGRYEQYF

clone_size: few
v_call: TRBV25-1
d_call: -
j_call: TRBJ1-1
cdr3_nt: TGTGCCAGCAGTGATTGGGGCGCTGAAGCTTTCTTT
cdr3_aa: CASSDWGAEAFF

clone_size: -
v_call: TRBV18
d_call: TRBD1
j_call: TRBJ1-2
cdr3_nt: TGTGCCAGCTTACCATTGACAGGGGATTATGGCTACACCTTC
cdr3_aa: CASLPLTGDYGYTF

clone_size: -
v_call: TRBV18
d_call: -
j_call: TRBJ1-1
cdr3_nt: TGTGCCAGCTCCTATTCTGTAGCCACTGAAGCTTTCTTT
cdr3_aa: CASSYSVATEAFF

clone_size: -
v_call: TRBV5-1
d_call: TRBD2
j_call: TRBJ2-1
cdr3_nt: TGCGCCAGCAGCCTACTAGCGGGAGGGTACAATGAGCAGTTCTTC
cdr3_aa: CASSLLAGGYNEQFF

clone_size: -
v_call: TRBV28
d_call: -
j_call: TRBJ1-5
cdr3_nt: TGTGCCAGCAGTTTATCTCCCACAGGGTTTAACCAGCCCCAGCATTTT
cdr3_aa: CASSLSPTGFNQPQHF

clone_size: -
v_call: TRBV3-1/TRBV3-2
d_call: -
j_call: TRBJ1-2
cdr3_nt: TGTGCCAGCAGCCAACAGATCTATGGCTACACCTTC
cdr3_aa: CASSQQIYGYTF

clone_size: -
v_call: TRBV12-3/TRBV12-4
d_call: -
j_call: TRBJ2-1
cdr3_nt: TGTGCCAGCAGAGAGGTAGGATACAATGAGCAGTTCTTC
cdr3_aa: CASREVGYNEQFF

clone_size: -
v_call: TRBV12-3/TRBV12-4
d_call: -
j_call: TRBJ2-7
cdr3_nt: TGTGCCAGCAGGTTGACAGCCTCCTACGAGCAGTACTTC
cdr3_aa: CASRLTASYEQYF

clone_size: -
v_call: TRBV10-3
d_call: -
j_call: TRBJ2-3
cdr3_nt: TGTGCCACAACCGGAGCTAGCACAGATACGCAGTATTTT
cdr3_aa: CATTGASTDTQYF

clone_size: -
v_call: TRBV3-1/TRBV3-2
d_call: -
j_call: TRBJ2-1
cdr3_nt: TGTGCCAGCAGGAGGGGGTTGGGGGAGCTCGACAATGAGCAGTTCTTC
cdr3_aa: CASRRGLGELDNEQFF

clone_size: -
v_call: TRBV4-1
d_call: -
j_call: TRBJ1-2
cdr3_nt: TGCGCCAGCAGCCGTGGGAGGCAGAACTATGGCTACACCTTC
cdr3_aa: CASSRGRQNYGYTF

clone_size: -
v_call: TRBV7-9
d_call: TRBD2
j_call: TRBJ2-3
cdr3_nt: TGTGCCAGCAGCTTGGTGCTAGCGGGGACAGATACGCAGTATTTT
cdr3_aa: CASSLVLAGTDTQYF

clone_size: -
v_call: TRBV27
d_call: TRBD1
j_call: TRBJ2-6
cdr3_nt: TGTGCCAGCAGTTCGACAGGGTCTGGGGCCAACGTCCTGACTTTC
cdr3_aa: CASSSTGSGANVLTF

clone_size: -
v_call: TRBV4-1
d_call: -
j_call: TRBJ2-3
cdr3_nt: TGCGCCAGCAGCACAGGACCCACAGATACGCAGTATTTT
cdr3_aa: CASSTGPTDTQYF

clone_size: -
v_call: TRBV5-6
d_call: -
j_call: TRBJ2-3
cdr3_nt: TGTGCCAGCAGCCCCCGGACTGGCCCGCGCGTTTTTACAGATACGCAGTATTTT
cdr3_aa: CASSPRTGPRVFTDTQYF

clone_size: -
v_call: TRBV25-1
d_call: -
j_call: TRBJ2-5
cdr3_nt: TGTGCCAGCAGTGAATATAAAGGGAGATCGGAGACCCAGTACTTC
cdr3_aa: CASSEYKGRSETQYF

clone_size: -
v_call: TRBV5-1
d_call: TRBD2
j_call: TRBJ2-7
cdr3_nt: TGCGCCAGCAGCTTGGCCACACTAGCGGGGGCCTACGAGCAGTACTTC
cdr3_aa: CASSLATLAGAYEQYF

clone_size: -
v_call: TRBV25-1
d_call: TRBD1
j_call: TRBJ1-4
cdr3_nt: TGTGCCAGCAGTGTGCCCGGGACAGGGGGTGAAAAACTGTTTTTT
cdr3_aa: CASSVPGTGGEKLFF

clone_size: once
v_call: TRBV5-1
d_call: TRBD1
j_call: TRBJ1-2
cdr3_nt: TGCGCCAGCAGCTCCTCACTAGGAGACAGGGTCATTAACTATGGCTACACCTTC
cdr3_aa: CASSSSLGDRVINYGYTF

clone_size: few
v_call: TRBV2
d_call: -
j_call: TRBJ2-3
cdr3_nt: TGTGCCAGCAGACCCGACAGCGCAGATACGCAGTATTTT
cdr3_aa: CASRPDSADTQYF

clone_size: -
v_call: TRBV15
d_call: TRBD2
j_call: TRBJ2-1
cdr3_nt: TGTGCCACCAGCAGAGAGAGCCCGAGACTAGCGGCCCATGAGCAGTTCTTC
cdr3_aa: CATSRESPRLAAHEQFF

clone_size: -
v_call: TRBV23-1
d_call: -
j_call: TRBJ2-7
cdr3_nt: TGCGCCAGCAGGGAGGTCAATTGGGACTACGAGCAGTACTTC
cdr3_aa: CASREVNWDYEQYF

clone_size: -
v_call: TRBV6-5
d_call: -
j_call: TRBJ1-3
cdr3_nt: TGTGCCAGCGGGAGGGGTACGGGAAACACCATATATTTT
cdr3_aa: CASGRGTGNTIYF

clone_size: -
v_call: TRBV30
d_call: TRBD1
j_call: TRBJ1-1
cdr3_nt: TGTGCCTGGAGTGTACAGGGGGCTAAGGGAGCTTTCTTT
cdr3_aa: CAWSVQGAKGAFF

clone_size: -
v_call: TRBV18
d_call: -
j_call: TRBJ1-4
cdr3_nt: TGTGCCAGCTCTCGGACACCAACTAATGAAAAACTGTTTTTT
cdr3_aa: CASSRTPTNEKLFF

clone_size: -
v_call: TRBV4-2
d_call: TRBD2
j_call: TRBJ2-5
cdr3_nt: TGTGCCAGCAGCCTCGGACTAGCGGGGGGGCCCGGTCGAGAGACCCAGTACTTC
cdr3_aa: CASSLGLAGGPGRETQYF

clone_size: -
v_call: TRBV3-1/TRBV3-2
d_call: -
j_call: TRBJ2-1
cdr3_nt: TGTGCCAGCAGCCAAGATTTCGCGGCTAGCGACTACAATGAGCAGTTCTTC
cdr3_aa: CASSQDFAASDYNEQFF

clone_size: -
v_call: TRBV28
d_call: TRBD1
j_call: TRBJ2-3
cdr3_nt: TGTGCCAGCAGTTTATTTTTCGGGGACAGGGAGAACTATACGCAGTATTTT
cdr3_aa: CASSLFFGDRENYTQYF